This record looks at one T cell receptor beta chain sequence and its context. Its specificity is unknown. These data come from a study of a mutant IDH1 vaccine in newly diagnosed glioma. The time point here: week 11, during vaccination. A single vaccine dose contained 300 ug of mutant IDH1 20-mer peptide, and topical imiquimod was used with it. The CDR3 covers 16 residues. V lost 2 bases and J lost 4, with 16 bases in between. Germline assignment: CDR1 MNHEY and CDR2 SMNVEV (reference sequence). TCRdb's copy holds only in-frame clones and misses some; the assay was immunoSEQ multiplex PCR. This table has around 27,000 clones, 65% to 85% appearing once.

V gene TRBV27 combines with J gene TRBJ2-3; a weak D match, TRBD2 (5 bases). The input for sequencing was PBMCs, taken from a glioma patient whose treatment included an IDH1 peptide vaccine. This TCR derives from a woman between 18 and 29 years old with glioma. The CDR3 DNA sequence: TGTGCCAGCAGTTTAGGCCCGACGGGGAGTCCAGATACGCAGTATTTT. This gives the protein CASSLGPTGSPDTQYF.